Reported below is one T cell receptor (beta chain). The germline CDR1 and CDR2 sequences are WNHNN and SYGVQD (reference sequence). V lost 2 bases to trimming and J lost 2 bases; unmatched junction nucleotides: 9. The CDR3 runs to 18 residues. The source of the sample is a study of blood T cell repertoires in COVID-19. As for the study in general: Collection of acute and convalescent COVID-19 samples took place in the United States, Italy and Spain.

Using immunoSEQ multiplex PCR, the repertoire was profiled, and TCRdb retains in-frame clones only, with some absent. The table has almost 500,000 clones, approximately 86% seen once. Across over 20 US areas, participants ranged in age from 18 to 89 years. Participant-reported clinical history was the basis for cohort assignment. The study counted Cohort 3 donors as recovered given two negative PCRs, clearance, or symptom resolution. V usage is TRBV10-1 and J usage is TRBJ2-3; 11 bases fit TRBD1. This clonotype was sampled from a woman aged 55-70 years who had recovered from COVID-19. Sequenced sample: PBMCs or T cells enriched from blood (not recorded which). The CDR3 loop reads CASSENLRGQGDTDTQYF. CDR3 DNA: TGCGCCAGCAGTGAGAACCTAAGGGGACAGGGGGACACAGATACGCAGTATTTT.